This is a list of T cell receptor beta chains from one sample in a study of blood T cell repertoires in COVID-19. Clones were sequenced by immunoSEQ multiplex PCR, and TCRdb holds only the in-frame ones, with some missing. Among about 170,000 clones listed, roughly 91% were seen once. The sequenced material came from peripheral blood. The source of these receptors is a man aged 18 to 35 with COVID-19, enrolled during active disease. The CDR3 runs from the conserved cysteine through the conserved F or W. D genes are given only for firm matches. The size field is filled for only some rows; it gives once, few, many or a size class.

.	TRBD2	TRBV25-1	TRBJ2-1	CASTSLAGVGNEQFF	TGTGCCAGCACTTCACTAGCGGGAGTAGGCAATGAGCAGTTCTTC
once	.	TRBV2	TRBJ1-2	CASSERGIYGYTF	TGTGCCAGCAGTGAGCGGGGGATCTATGGCTACACCTTC
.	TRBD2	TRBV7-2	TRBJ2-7	CASSAGLAVYEQYF	TGTGCCAGCAGCGCGGGACTAGCGGTTTACGAGCAGTACTTC
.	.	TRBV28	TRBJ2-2	CASSRRSAFRVDGELFF	TGTGCCAGCAGTCGTCGTTCAGCGTTCAGGGTGGACGGGGAGCTGTTTTTT
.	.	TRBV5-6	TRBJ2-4	CASSLYTSTAKNIQYF	TGTGCCAGCAGCTTATATACTAGCACAGCCAAAAACATTCAGTACTTC
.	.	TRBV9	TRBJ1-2	CASSVGSYYGYTF	TGTGCCAGCAGCGTGGGCAGTTATTATGGCTACACCTTC
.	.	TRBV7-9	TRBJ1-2	CASSNPGRGPTNYGYTF	TGTGCCAGCAGCAACCCGGGCAGGGGACCGACTAACTATGGCTACACCTTC
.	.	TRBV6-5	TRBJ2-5	CASRPTGEVGETQYF	TGTGCCAGCAGACCCACAGGGGAGGTAGGGGAGACCCAGTACTTC
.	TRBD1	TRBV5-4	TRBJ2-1	CASSWDRGYNEQFF	TGTGCCAGCAGCTGGGACAGGGGGTACAATGAGCAGTTCTTC
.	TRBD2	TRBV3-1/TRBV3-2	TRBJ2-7	CASSQEDGAGGRTSGSSCEQYF	TGTGCCAGCAGCCAAGAAGATGGGGCCGGGGGACGGACTAGCGGGAGTTCATGCGAGCAGTACTTC
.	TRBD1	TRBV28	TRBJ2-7	CASSLPQGVSEQYF	TGTGCCAGCAGTTTACCACAGGGGGTGAGCGAGCAGTACTTC
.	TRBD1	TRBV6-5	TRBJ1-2	CASRDRGDYGYTF	TGTGCCAGCAGGGACAGGGGGGATTATGGCTACACCTTC
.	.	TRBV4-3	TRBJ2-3	CASSQAPGAGGTDTQYF	TGCGCCAGCAGCCAAGCCCCCGGGGCAGGGGGGACAGATACGCAGTATTTT
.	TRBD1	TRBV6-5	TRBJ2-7	CASSTRQGNPYEQYF	TGTGCCAGCAGCACTCGACAGGGGAATCCTTACGAGCAGTACTTC
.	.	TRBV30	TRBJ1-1	CAWSVYVNTEAFF	TGTGCCTGGAGTGTATATGTGAACACTGAAGCTTTCTTT
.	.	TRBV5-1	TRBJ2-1	CASSLALDSFNEQFF	TGCGCCAGCAGCTTGGCCCTAGACTCTTTCAATGAGCAGTTCTTC
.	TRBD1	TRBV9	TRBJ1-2	CASSANTNRGTGYYGYTF	TGTGCCAGCAGCGCCAATACAAACAGGGGCACAGGTTACTATGGCTACACCTTC
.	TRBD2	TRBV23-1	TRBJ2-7	CASSWAPRLASNEQYF	TGCGCCAGCAGTTGGGCACCGAGACTAGCATCCAACGAGCAGTACTTC
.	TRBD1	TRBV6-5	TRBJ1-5	CASSYSEDRNQPQHF	TGTGCCAGCAGTTACTCGGAGGACAGGAATCAGCCCCAGCATTTT
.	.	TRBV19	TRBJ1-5	CASSAQVGNQPQHF	TGTGCCAGTAGTGCCCAGGTTGGGAATCAGCCCCAGCATTTT
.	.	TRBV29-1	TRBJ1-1	CSAQGRGKKAFF	TGCAGCGCCCAAGGTCGGGGGAAGAAAGCTTTCTTT
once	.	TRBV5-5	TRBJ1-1	CASSPTANTEAFF	TGTGCCAGCAGCCCGACAGCGAACACTGAAGCTTTCTTT
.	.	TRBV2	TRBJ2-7	CASGAGLHEQYF	TGTGCCAGCGGCGCGGGTCTCCACGAGCAGTACTTC
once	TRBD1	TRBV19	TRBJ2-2	CASIPTGGLNTGELFF	TGTGCCAGTATTCCTACAGGGGGCTTGAACACCGGGGAGCTGTTTTTT
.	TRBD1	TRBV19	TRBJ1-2	CASSIVRTGNYGYTF	TGTGCCAGTAGTATAGTCCGGACAGGGAACTATGGCTACACCTTC
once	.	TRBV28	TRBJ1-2	CASSSYSLGSGGYTF	TGTGCCAGCAGTTCTTACAGTCTCGGATCGGGAGGCTACACCTTC
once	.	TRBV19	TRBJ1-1	CASSTAGGSTEAFF	TGTGCCAGTAGTACAGCGGGGGGTAGCACTGAAGCTTTCTTT
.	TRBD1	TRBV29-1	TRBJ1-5	CSVRTGHQPQHF	TGCAGCGTCAGGACAGGTCATCAGCCCCAGCATTTT
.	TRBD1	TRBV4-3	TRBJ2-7	CASSQGYRGEQYF	TGCGCCAGCAGCCAAGGCTACAGGGGCGAGCAGTACTTC
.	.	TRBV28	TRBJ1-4	CASSSSGKLLF	TGTGCCAGCAGTTCCTCGGGAAAACTGCTTTTT
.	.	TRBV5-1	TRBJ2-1	CASSFGSNYNEQFF	TGCGCCAGCAGCTTCGGTTCCAACTACAATGAGCAGTTCTTC
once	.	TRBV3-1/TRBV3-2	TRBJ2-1	CASRLAQFSEQFF	TGTGCCTCCCGGCTAGCGCAATTCAGCGAGCAGTTCTTC
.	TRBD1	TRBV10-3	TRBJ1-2	CAISEGTGIYGYTF	TGTGCCATCAGTGAAGGGACAGGGATCTATGGCTACACCTTC
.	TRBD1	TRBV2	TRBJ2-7	CASGPGQGVVYEQYF	TGTGCCAGCGGACCGGGACAGGGAGTTGTATACGAGCAGTACTTC
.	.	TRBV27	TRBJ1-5	CASRIRGGGLDLSQPQHF	TGTGCCAGCAGAATACGGGGGGGAGGGTTGGATCTTAGTCAGCCCCAGCATTTT
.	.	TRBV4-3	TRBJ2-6	CASSQENGMESGANVLTF	TGCGCCAGCAGCCAAGAGAACGGGATGGAGTCTGGGGCCAACGTCCTGACTTTC
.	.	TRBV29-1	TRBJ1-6	CSVASGGGRPSYNSPLHF	TGCAGCGTTGCGAGTGGGGGAGGGAGGCCCTCCTATAATTCACCCCTCCACTTT
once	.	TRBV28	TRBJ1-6	CASSLSGYSPLHF	TGTGCCAGCAGTTTGTCAGGGTATTCACCCCTCCACTTT
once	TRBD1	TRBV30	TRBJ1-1	CAWSVRDRGYTEAFF	TGTGCCTGGAGTGTTAGGGACAGGGGGTACACTGAAGCTTTCTTT
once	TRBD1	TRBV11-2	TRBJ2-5	CASSLVGQGSAYQETQYF	TGTGCCAGCAGCTTAGTAGGACAGGGTTCGGCGTACCAAGAGACCCAGTACTTC
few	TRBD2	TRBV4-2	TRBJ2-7	CASSQAGGSTYEQYF	TGTGCCAGCAGCCAGGCCGGGGGGTCAACCTACGAGCAGTACTTC
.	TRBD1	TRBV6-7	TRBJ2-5	CARRTGLYAQYF	TGTGCGAGAAGGACAGGGTTGTACGCCCAGTACTTC
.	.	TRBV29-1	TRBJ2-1	CSVDGNEQFF	TGCAGCGTTGACGGCAATGAGCAGTTCTTC
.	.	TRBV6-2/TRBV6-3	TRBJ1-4	CASSYSFFEKLLF	TGTGCCAGCAGTTACTCGTTCTTCGAAAAACTGCTTTTT
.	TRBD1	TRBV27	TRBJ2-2	CASRGTGPTGELFF	TGTGCCAGCAGGGGGACAGGGCCCACCGGGGAGCTGTTTTTT
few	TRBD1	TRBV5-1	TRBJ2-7	CASSTDRGAPYEQYF	TGCGCCAGCAGCACCGACAGGGGGGCGCCCTACGAGCAGTACTTC
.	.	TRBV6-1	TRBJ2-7	CASSEGGDVYEQYF	TGTGCCAGCAGTGAGGGGGGAGACGTTTACGAGCAGTACTTC
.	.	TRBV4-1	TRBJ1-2	CASSQDGGYTF	TGCGCCAGCAGCCAAGACGGGGGCTACACCTTC
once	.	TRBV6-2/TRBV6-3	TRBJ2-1	CASSDNREHEQFF	TGTGCCAGCAGTGACAACAGGGAGCATGAGCAGTTCTTC
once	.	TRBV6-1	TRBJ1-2	CASSEGAGRNGYTF	TGTGCCAGCAGTGAGGGGGCAGGACGGAATGGCTACACCTTC
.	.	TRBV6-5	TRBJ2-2	CASSHGSVNGELFF	TGTGCCAGCAGCCACGGGTCGGTCAACGGGGAGCTGTTTTTT
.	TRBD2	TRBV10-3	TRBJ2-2	CAISALAGGTGELFF	TGTGCCATCAGTGCCCTAGCGGGAGGCACCGGGGAGCTGTTTTTT
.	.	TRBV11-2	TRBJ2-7	CASSLWGDEQYF	TGTGCCAGCAGCTTATGGGGGGACGAGCAGTACTTC